The present TCR beta chain was sequenced within a study of blood T cell repertoires in COVID-19. Study-level background: Sites in the United States, Italy and Spain provided acute and convalescent COVID-19 samples. The analysed material was cDNA or gDNA that came from T cells, B-cell-depleted T cells, or PBMCs.

The authors' processing: Amplifying reference gene primers gave estimates of nucleated cell counts. This table comes from immunoSEQ multiplex PCR, and its TCRdb copy is limited to in-frame clones, with some not included. The V and J calls and the clone size are those of that table, but D and trimming were determined from the DNA. The sample holds 220,000 or so clones, 80% to 90% seen once. With 4 bases removed from V and 0 bases from J, the gap between germline ends came to 10 bases. Germline lookup yields CDR1 LNHDA and CDR2 SQIVND (reference sequence). This CDR3 is 15 amino acids long. This chain uses TRBV19 with TRBJ1-5; D unresolved. Material for sequencing was peripheral blood. This sequence was found in a woman aged 60 to 75 who had recovered from COVID-19. Here the CDR3 reads CASSTQSFSNQPQHF. CDR3 bases: TGTGCCAGTAGTACACAATCGTTTAGCAATCAGCCCCAGCATTTT.